This is a list of T cell receptor beta chains from one sample in a study of T cell responses to AZD1222 COVID-19 vaccine. Libraries were prepared by immunoSEQ multiplex PCR; TCRdb keeps only in-frame clonotypes and omits some of them. Of some 160,000 clones in the sample, 90% to 95% were seen once. Sequenced here: peripheral blood, sampled on day 0 of AZD1222 vaccination. All receptors derive from an adult in good health. Both conserved end residues are part of each CDR3. The D gene is left open where the match is weak. Clone sizes are given selectively: once, few, many, or a class where the clone is expanded.

>TRBJ2-1|-|-|TRBV7-2
CASSLDRSYNEQFF
TGTGCCAGCAGCTTAGATAGGTCCTACAATGAGCAGTTCTTC
>TRBJ1-1|TRBD1|-|TRBV5-1
CASSLEGGVAREAFF
TGCGCCAGCAGCTTGGAAGGGGGCGTTGCCCGCGAAGCTTTCTTT
>TRBJ2-2|-|once|TRBV9
CASSEGFSRTGELFF
TGTGCCAGCAGCGAGGGGTTTTCGCGCACCGGGGAGCTGTTTTTT
>TRBJ2-3|TRBD1|once|TRBV18
CASSPDRQATDTQYF
TGTGCCAGCTCACCGGACAGGCAGGCCACAGATACGCAGTATTTT
>TRBJ2-5|-|-|TRBV5-4
CASSPYLGIQETQYF
TGTGCCAGCAGCCCCTATTTGGGGATTCAAGAGACCCAGTACTTC
>TRBJ2-2|-|-|TRBV2
CASSGGLGLEPGELFF
TGTGCCAGCAGCGGTGGTCTAGGATTGGAGCCCGGGGAGCTGTTTTTT
>TRBJ1-3|-|-|TRBV12-3/TRBV12-4
CASSSHSGNTIYF
TGTGCCAGCTCTAGCCATTCTGGAAACACCATATATTTT
>TRBJ1-2|-|-|TRBV5-4
CASRLASRGGYYGYTF
TGTGCCAGCAGACTAGCATCGAGAGGGGGTTACTATGGCTACACCTTC
>TRBJ2-2|TRBD2|-|TRBV4-2
CASSQGLAGGPDTGELFF
TGTGCCAGCAGCCAGGGACTAGCGGGGGGGCCTGACACCGGGGAGCTGTTTTTT
>TRBJ1-5|-|-|TRBV12-3/TRBV12-4
CASSLAGPPQHF
TGTGCCAGCAGCTTGGCGGGCCCGCCCCAGCATTTT